One and the same sample provided the 13 T cell receptor beta chains below, sequenced in a study of cytomegalovirus exposure and HLA in healthy donors (TCRdb year 2017). Libraries were prepared through the immunoSEQ multiplex PCR assay. For the multiplex PCR, a mixture combining 60 forward primers for TCR Vbeta segments and 13 reverse primers for TCR Jbeta segments was used. In TCRdb, the immuneACCESS table is reduced to in-frame sequences with V and J assigned. These tables do not hold every clone; where another copy was compared, an unresolved V gene accounts for under half, and the others remain unexplained. For this sample, the table gives about 140,000 clones. The ten largest clones capture 0.9% to 1% of the sample. The sequencing input was PBMCs. The source of these receptors is a male donor in good health and CMV-seronegative.

This chain connects TRBV15 to TRBJ1-5; D possibly corresponds to TRBD1 (6 bases). The CDR3 has 15 residues. The germline gives CDR1 LNHNV, CDR2 YYDKDF (reference sequence). V gave up 0 bases and J gave up 3 bases, with 9 bases separating them. The CDR3 region has the DNA TGTGCCACCAGCAGAGAACAGGGCCCCAATCAGCCCCAGCATTTT. Translated: CATSREQGPNQPQHF.

The chain joins TRBV30 to TRBJ1-2; 7 nucleotides align to TRBD1. V dropped 4 bases and J dropped 4; count of bases not matched to a gene: 9. The CDR3 is 14 amino acids. Looked up from germline, CDR1 is GTSNPN and CDR2 is SVGIG (reference sequence). The CDR3 spells CAWIPIRDSYGYTF. Written as DNA, the CDR3 is TGTGCCTGGATACCTATACGGGACAGCTATGGCTACACCTTC. Together with reference TRBV30 and TRBJ1-2, the CDR3 gives the full variable domain: SQTIHQWPATLVQPVGSPLSLECTVEGTSNPNLYWYRQAAGRGLQLLFYSVGIGQISSEVPQNLSASRPQDRQFILSSKKLLLSDSGFYLCAWIPIRDSYGYTFGSGTRLTVV.

The rearrangement links TRBV11-2 to TRBJ2-7; TRBD1 agrees at 10 bases. V shed 5 bases and J 2 bases; nucleotides not matched to a gene: 9. The germline V gene encodes CDR1 SGHAT and CDR2 FQNNGV. The CDR3 contains 16 residues. The CDR3 reads CASSALAGTGAYEQYF. In DNA form, the CDR3 reads TGTGCCAGCAGCGCGCTCGCCGGGACAGGGGCCTACGAGCAGTACTTC. Filled out from reference TRBV11-2 and TRBJ2-7, the complete variable domain reads EAGVAQSPRYKIIEKRQSVAFWCNPISGHATLYWYQQILGQGPKLLIQFQNNGVVDDSQLPKDRFSAERLKGVDSTLKIQPAKLEDSAVYLCASSALAGTGAYEQYFGPGTRLTVT.

The rearrangement joins TRBV6-5 to TRBJ2-1; no clear D. The germline CDR1 and CDR2 sequences are MNHEY and SVGAGI. Trimming cost V 4 bases and J 5 bases, with 15 bases left between them. This CDR3 spans 15 amino acids. CDR3 loop: CASSSYSTIDNEQFF. Written as DNA, the CDR3 is TGTGCCAGCAGTTCCTATAGCACCATCGACAATGAGCAGTTCTTC.

The chain is built from TRBV6-5 and TRBJ1-1, with TRBD1 as a possible D gene (6 bases). The V gene lost 6 bases and the J gene lost 10 bases, with 15 bases spanning the gap. The CDR3 totals 12 residues. Germline-derived CDR1 and CDR2 are MNHEY and SVGAGI. The DNA for the CDR3 is TGTGCCAGCAGCACAGACAGGAGCGGAGCTTTCTTT. Its translation is CASSTDRSGAFF.

This chain links TRBV5-1 with TRBJ2-1, with 9 bases identical to TRBD2. Trimming removed 7 bases from V and 6 bases from J; junction bases left unmatched: 5. The CDR3 runs 13 residues. Germline values: CDR1 SGHRS, CDR2 YFSETQ. In DNA, the CDR3 is TGCGCCAGCGATAGCGGGAGTGGCAATGAGCAGTTCTTC. This sequence encodes CASDSGSGNEQFF.

V gene TRBV4-2 combines with J gene TRBJ2-3; D remains ambiguous. V lost 1 base, J lost 0 bases, and 8 bases lay in between. Germline V gene data show CDR1 as LGHNA and CDR2 as YNFKEQ. The CDR3 sequence is 15 residues long. CDR3 nucleotide sequence: TGTGCCAGCAGCCAAGCCCAGGAAAGCACAGATACGCAGTATTTT. Protein product: CASSQAQESTDTQYF.

The V gene is TRBV28, the J gene TRBJ2-4; weak D call: TRBD2 (5 bases). V lost 10 bases and J lost 6, with 10 bases in between. CDR3 length: 11 residues. Germline V lookup: CDR1 MDHEN, CDR2 SYDVKM. The CDR3 protein is CAIRSGNIQYF. The CDR3 DNA reads as TGTGCCATTAGGAGCGGAAACATTCAGTACTTC. Full variable domain (remainder filled in from reference TRBV28 and TRBJ2-4): DVKVTQSSRYLVKRTGEKVFLECVQDMDHENMFWYRQDPGLGLRLIYFSYDVKMKEKGDIPEGYSVSREKKERFSLILESASTNQTSMYLCAIRSGNIQYFGAGTRLSVL.

The chain couples TRBV9 to TRBJ2-7; D unclear. Germline V gene data show CDR1 as SGDLS and CDR2 as YYNGEE. This CDR3 has 14 residues. Trimming removed 4 bases from V and 4 bases from J, with 15 bases in between. Here the CDR3 reads CASSPHDIPYEQYF. As DNA, the CDR3 is TGTGCCAGCAGCCCCCACGACATTCCTTACGAGCAGTACTTC.

The chain recombines TRBV4-2 with TRBJ2-7; 10 bases agree with TRBD2. This CDR3 comprises 16 residues. V shed 0 bases, J shed 7 bases, and the junction held 9 bases outside the gene matches. Germline CDR1 LGHNA, CDR2 YNFKEQ. DNA for the CDR3: TGTGCCAGCAGCCAAGATCGGAGAGCGGGGGGGGAAGAGCAGTACTTC. Protein sequence: CASSQDRRAGGEEQYF.

The chain links TRBV28 to TRBJ1-2; D remains ambiguous. The CDR3 extends over 13 amino acids. Germline V gene sequence: CDR1 MDHEN, CDR2 SYDVKM. V lost 8 bases to trimming and J lost 4 bases, with 14 bases between them. The CDR3 nucleotides read TGTGCCAGCTACCTTAGAGGAGTCTATGGCTACACCTTC. Its translation is CASYLRGVYGYTF.

The chain has TRBV6-5 and TRBJ2-1; 8 bases match TRBD2. The CDR3 is 15 amino acids. Losses at the gene ends were 7 bases for V and 6 bases for J; bases not matched to a gene: 11. Germline values: CDR1 MNHEY, CDR2 SVGAGI. The CDR3 is CASTIGRAGGNEQFF. In DNA form, the CDR3 reads TGTGCCAGCACCATCGGGAGGGCCGGAGGCAATGAGCAGTTCTTC.

The genes are TRBV25-1 and TRBJ1-1; D ambiguous. V was trimmed by 7 bases and J by 1 base, leaving 10 bases between them. Germline loops: CDR1 MGHDK, CDR2 SYGVNS. The CDR3 is made up of 13 amino acids. This CDR3 is CASTKTGNTEAFF. The CDR3 region has the DNA TGTGCCAGCACAAAGACGGGGAACACTGAAGCTTTCTTT.